A single sample is the source of the 30 T cell receptor beta chains below, sequenced in a study of regulatory T cells in long-lasting Graves disease (dated by TCRdb to 2020 to 2022). The library was generated by multiplex PCR. Data came from an Illumina HiSeq 4000. To build TCR beta libraries, CDR3 regions were amplified by Arm-PCR using iRepertoire HTBI primers. TCRdb reworked the public reads: Q25 trimming with fastp, MiXCR clone assembly, productive beta chains retained. Each CDR3 protein gets just one entry, which takes the most common genes and DNA from the rows behind it. Across this sample there are about 340,000 distinct CDR3 sequences, with about 20% seen only once. The ten largest clones take up about 29% of the sample. In light of the paper, this sample's time point label describes: persistent/refractory GD, antithyroid drugs over 5 years with positive TRAb. RNA was extracted from PBMCs in TRIzol for both TCR sequencing and RNA sequencing.

The sample was peripheral blood mononuclear cells (PBMCs), taken when the disease was refractory, from a patient treated with antithyroid drugs. These receptors were obtained from a female donor with Graves disease.

There are many counts of this clonotype. The chain carries TRBV2 and TRBJ2-4, with TRBD1 matching 7 bases. This CDR3 contains 12 residues. Germline loops: CDR1 SNHLY, CDR2 FYNNEI. The V and J ends lost 6 bases and 6 bases, in that order; junction bases with no gene match: 2. This CDR3 reads CASRTGLNIQYF. CDR3 nucleotide sequence: TGTGCCAGCAGGACAGGGTTAAACATTCAGTACTTC.

A remark on this clonotype: Given a much more abundant clone one base away, this may be a read error. The chain recombines TRBV7-2 with TRBJ1-5; D gene uncertain. The V and J ends lost 1 base and 4 bases respectively, with 14 bases between them. Per the germline V gene, CDR1 is SGHTA and CDR2 is FQGNSA. The CDR3 sequence is 16 residues long. The CDR3 bases are TGTGCCAGCAGCTTAGGAGTAGGGCTGGGGAATCAGCCCCAGCATTTT. It specifies CASSLGVGLGNQPQHF.

The CDR3 reads CSATNYEQYF. The CDR3 nucleotides are TGCAGTGCTACAAACTACGAGCAGTACTTC. The genes are TRBV20-1 and TRBJ2-7, with D hard to call. This CDR3 region has 10 residues. Germline V gives CDR1 DFQATT, CDR2 SNEGSKA (reference sequence). V lost 4 bases and J 3 bases, leaving 4 bases between the germline ends.

This clonotype appeared many times. The rearrangement links TRBV28 to TRBJ1-5; 7 nucleotides align to TRBD1. Unmatched junction bases numbered 9, after V lost 1 base and J lost 6 bases. Germline CDR1 reads MDHEN; CDR2 reads SYDVKM. This CDR3 has 16 amino acids. Here the CDR3 reads CASSLSYRGKGQPQHF. CDR3 bases: TGTGCCAGCAGTTTATCGTACAGGGGAAAAGGTCAGCCCCAGCATTTT.

This clonotype was seen ten or more times. J is TRBJ2-5 and V is TRBV11-1; D is unclear. The CDR3 is 11 residues long. Trimming took off 5 bases at V and 8 bases at J, with 9 bases between the two ends. Germline lookup yields CDR1 SGHAT and CDR2 FQDESV (reference sequence). The CDR3 sequence: CASSHTATQYF. The CDR3, as DNA: TGTGCCAGCAGCCATACAGCTACCCAGTACTTC. The full variable domain, with the rest looked up from reference TRBV11-1 and TRBJ2-5, is EAEVAQSPRYKITEKSQAVAFWCDPISGHATLYWYRQILGQGPELLVQFQDESVVDDSQLPKDRFSAERLKGVDSTLKIQPAELGDSAMYLCASSHTATQYFGPGTRLLVL.

This clonotype is termed medium-sized (0.01 to 0.1%). The genes are TRBV20-1 and TRBJ1-1; 7 nucleotides align to TRBD1. J gave up 1 base and V 2 bases, and 4 bases lay outside the gene matches. Germline CDR1 reads DFQATT; CDR2 reads SNEGSKA (reference sequence). This CDR3 has 14 residues. The CDR3 here is CSARRQGSNTEAFF. The CDR3 bases are TGCAGTGCTAGACGACAGGGTTCGAACACTGAAGCTTTCTTT.

In its sample, this clonotype was seen many times. The chain is built from TRBV6-2 or TRBV6-3 and TRBJ1-1, with 8 bases that match TRBD1. This CDR3 contains 15 residues. Germline assignment: CDR1 MNHEY and CDR2 SVGEGT. The trim removed 4 bases at V and 0 bases at J, leaving 4 bases unmatched. The CDR3 nucleotides are TGTGCCAGCAGTTCCTACAGGGGGGTGAACACTGAAGCTTTCTTT. Amino acid sequence: CASSSYRGVNTEAFF.

The rearrangement links TRBV19 to TRBJ2-2; no firm D call. Trimming took 3 bases from V and 7 from J, leaving 12 bases between them. The CDR3 extends over 14 amino acids. Germline CDR1 and CDR2: LNHDA and SQIVND (reference sequence). CDR3 in amino acids: CASSISARSGELFF. As DNA, the CDR3 is TGTGCCAGTAGTATTTCGGCGCGCAGCGGGGAGCTGTTTTTT.

This clonotype was detected a few times. J is TRBJ2-7 and V is TRBV7-9, with D unclear. Germline CDR1 and CDR2: SEHNR and FQNEAQ (reference sequence). Trimming took off 5 bases at V and 6 bases at J, with 11 bases between the two ends. This CDR3 has 12 amino acids. The chain's CDR3 is CASSPTPFEQYF. The CDR3, as DNA: TGTGCCAGCAGCCCGACCCCGTTCGAGCAGTACTTC.

This clonotype was detected only a few times. The CDR3 ends on some other residue instead of the conserved phenylalanine or tryptophan, so this is likely a read error. This chain uses TRBV5-6 with TRBJ1-5, with a weak D call TRBD1 (6 bases). This CDR3 has 17 residues. Per the germline V gene, CDR1 is SGHDT and CDR2 is YYEEEE. V lost 4 bases, J lost 3 bases, and 20 bases lay in between. The CDR3: CASSTNGGPRYNQPQHL. In DNA, the CDR3 is TGTGCCAGCAGCACCAACGGGGGCCCGAGATACAATCAGCCCCAGCATCTT.

The chain carries TRBV7-9 and TRBJ2-3; D call uncertain. CDR1 is SEHNR, CDR2 FQNEAQ, per germline (reference sequence). The CDR3 extends over 11 amino acids. V shed 5 bases and J shed 4 bases, with 4 bases lying between them. CDR3 in amino acids: CASSRADTQYF. Here the CDR3 DNA reads TGTGCCAGCAGCCGTGCAGATACGCAGTATTTT.

This clonotype was found once. The CDR3 loop is CASRNLQGPNEKLFF. DNA for the CDR3: TGTGCCAGCAGGAACCTTCAGGGGCCTAATGAAAAACTGTTTTTT. The chain links TRBV6-1 to TRBJ1-4; a weak D match, TRBD1 (6 bases). Trimming left V 6 bases short and J 3 bases short, with 14 bases between. Germline values: CDR1 MNHNS, CDR2 SASEGT. This CDR3 region has 15 residues.

This clonotype was recorded at least ten times. The rearrangement links TRBV2 to TRBJ2-2; tentative D call: TRBD1 (5 bases). The CDR3 totals 13 residues. The germline CDR1 and CDR2 sequences are SNHLY and FYNNEI. Deletions cut 6 bases from V and 1 base from J, with 6 bases between. As DNA, the CDR3 is TGTGCCAGCAGCCAGGGGAACACCGGGGAGCTGTTTTTT. Encoded protein: CASSQGNTGELFF.

This clonotype has ten or more counts. As DNA, the CDR3 is TGTGCCTGGAGTGGCTATGGGGCGCGTCGTAATGAAAAACTGTTTTTT. It specifies CAWSGYGARRNEKLFF. The V gene is TRBV30, the J gene TRBJ1-4, with a tentative D call TRBD1 (5 bases). Germline CDR1 is GTSNPN and CDR2 is SVGIG (reference sequence). Trimming took 1 base from V and 4 from J, leaving 16 bases between them. The CDR3 is 16 residues long.

The table lists this clonotype with many counts. The J gene is TRBJ1-2, the V gene TRBV5-1; D is uncertain. CDR1 and CDR2 from the germline V gene are SGHRS and YFSETQ. The CDR3 has 15 amino acids. V lost 0 bases and J lost 4, with 13 bases in between. CDR3 sequence reads: CASSLDVTNRYGYTF. CDR3 nucleotide sequence: TGCGCCAGCAGCTTGGACGTGACAAATCGCTATGGCTACACCTTC.

A few counts support this clonotype. The chain links TRBV15 to TRBJ2-7; 13 positions agree with TRBD2. This CDR3 is 15 amino acids long. Germline V gene data show CDR1 as LNHNV and CDR2 as YYDKDF (reference sequence). J was trimmed by 5 bases and V by 0 bases; bases with no gene match: 1. The CDR3 coding sequence is TGTGCCACCAGCAGAGATGGACTAGCGGGAGACGAGCAGTACTTC. The encoded protein is CATSRDGLAGDEQYF. Drawing the rest from reference TRBV15 and TRBJ2-7, the complete variable domain is DAMVIQNPRYQVTQFGKPVTLSCSQTLNHNVMYWYQQKSSQAPKLLFHYYDKDFNNEADTPDNFQSRRPNTSFCFLDIRSPGLGDTAMYLCATSRDGLAGDEQYFGPGTRLTVT.

In this sample, this clonotype turned up many times. V gene TRBV28 combines with J gene TRBJ1-2; 9 nucleotides align to TRBD1. Trimming cost V 2 bases and J 8 bases; bases outside gene matches: 3. Germline V gene data show CDR1 as MDHEN and CDR2 as SYDVKM. The CDR3 contains 13 residues. This CDR3 reads CASSLGTGNGYTF. The CDR3 nucleotides are TGTGCCAGCAGTTTAGGGACAGGGAACGGCTACACCTTC.

With respect to this clonotype: This may be a read error, as it is one base from a much larger clone. This CDR3 reads CASSYEGHCEQYF. The CDR3 DNA follows: TGTGCCAGCAGTTACGAGGGACACTGCGAGCAGTACTTC. The chain recombines TRBV6-2 or TRBV6-3 with TRBJ2-7, with TRBD1 as a possible D gene (6 bases). The CDR3 contains 13 residues. Germline CDR1 and CDR2: MNHEY and SVGEGT. Trimming took off 2 bases at V and 6 bases at J, with 11 bases between the two ends.

The chain uses TRBV5-4 and TRBJ1-6; D uncertain. Germline CDR1 SGHNT, CDR2 YYREEE (reference sequence). The length of the CDR3 is 13 residues. V shed 0 bases and J shed 14 bases, with 12 bases lying between them. The CDR3 DNA is TGTGCCAGCAGCTTGGATCGGGTTATGACCCTCCACTTT. Amino acids: CASSLDRVMTLHF.

This clonotype showed up many times. The CDR3 DNA reads TGTGCCAGCAGCGCCGTGAGAGGGGCCGACAATCAGCCCCAGCATTTT. It yields the protein CASSAVRGADNQPQHF. The chain couples TRBV7-9 to TRBJ1-5; D is possibly TRBD1 (5 bases). Germline assignment: CDR1 SEHNR and CDR2 FQNEAQ (reference sequence). The CDR3 covers 16 residues. V was shortened by 5 bases and J by 3 bases, with 17 bases between the two germline ends.

This clonotype was seen many times. V is TRBV7-2 and J is TRBJ2-5; 7 nucleotides match TRBD2. The CDR3 consists of 16 residues. The ends lost 1 base at V and 2 bases at J; junction bases unmatched: 7. CDR1 is SGHTA, CDR2 FQGNSA, per germline. The chain's CDR3 is CASSLGSGGEQETQYF. The CDR3 DNA reads TGTGCCAGCAGCTTAGGATCGGGGGGTGAACAAGAGACCCAGTACTTC.

The chain employs TRBV5-1 and TRBJ1-6; perhaps TRBD1 as D (5 bases). The V and J ends lost 5 bases and 7 bases respectively, with 13 bases between them. CDR3 length: 14 amino acids. Germline values: CDR1 SGHRS, CDR2 YFSETQ. In DNA, the CDR3 is TGCGCCAGCAGTCGGGACGGATCGAATTCACCCCTCCACTTT. This gives the protein CASSRDGSNSPLHF.

This clonotype was seen repeatedly, ten times or more. V usage is TRBV27 and J usage is TRBJ2-5, with D perhaps TRBD1 (6 bases). The ends were cut back, 5 bases at V and 2 bases at J, with 9 bases in the middle. CDR1 and CDR2 from the germline V gene are MNHEY and SMNVEV (reference sequence). The CDR3 is made up of 13 amino acids. The CDR3, as DNA: TGTGCCAGCAGTATGGACAGTCAAGAGACCCAGTACTTC. The encoded protein is CASSMDSQETQYF.

This clonotype was seen ten or more times. CDR3 nucleotide sequence: TGTGCCAGCAGCTTTACTAGCGGGGGGCGGGAGACCCAGTACTTC. It translates to CASSFTSGGRETQYF. The chain combines TRBV7-2 with TRBJ2-5, with 12 bases identical to TRBD2. The germline V gene encodes CDR1 SGHTA and CDR2 FQGNSA. J was trimmed by 5 bases and V by 3 bases; bases with no gene match: 4. There are 15 residues in the CDR3.

Many counts were recorded for this clonotype. The rearrangement uses TRBV12-3 or TRBV12-4 and TRBJ2-5; D is possibly TRBD1 (5 bases). This CDR3 spans 15 amino acids. The V gene lost 3 bases and the J gene lost 4 bases, with 15 bases spanning the gap. The CDR3 region has the DNA TGTGCCAGCAGTTTCGGTTTTGGGGCAGGAGAGACCCAGTACTTC. Amino acid sequence: CASSFGFGAGETQYF.

Points on this clonotype: A single base separates this from a much larger clone, so it may be a read error. This chain connects TRBV29-1 to TRBJ1-2; possible D gene TRBD1, 5 bases. The CDR3 contains 14 residues. Germline loops: CDR1 SQVTM, CDR2 ANQGSEA. The CDR3 here is CSVPRGRINYGYAF. The CDR3 DNA reads as TGCAGCGTCCCTCGGGGACGGATCAACTATGGCTACGCCTTC.

This clonotype was detected only a few times. The chain combines TRBV6-1 with TRBJ1-1, with D perhaps TRBD1 (5 bases). The CDR3 has 17 residues. Germline V lookup: CDR1 MNHNS, CDR2 SASEGT. Trimming left V 6 bases short and J 3 bases short, with 23 bases between. CDR3 nucleotides: TGTGCCAGCAGACGGCGGGTCGGGGGAATTAAGGACACTGAAGCTTTCTTT. It encodes CASRRRVGGIKDTEAFF.

About this clonotype itself: A much more abundant neighbour one base away suggests this may be a read error. This chain links TRBV28 with TRBJ1-3, with 8 bases matching TRBD1. Looked up from germline, CDR1 is MDHEN and CDR2 is SYDVKM. The CDR3 totals 14 residues. The CDR3 region is CASSWTGSGSTIYF. CDR3 bases: TGTGCCAGCAGTTGGACAGGGAGTGGAAGCACCATATATTTT.

This clonotype was seen a handful of times. The chain combines TRBV13 with TRBJ2-7; D unresolved. The CDR3 loop spans 16 amino acids. Trimming cost V 2 bases and J 8 bases, with 22 bases left between them. Germline values: CDR1 PRHDT, CDR2 FYEKMQ (reference sequence). The CDR3 reads CASSLNPPWGPAKQYF. CDR3 DNA sequence: TGTGCCAGCAGCTTAAACCCCCCTTGGGGTCCTGCGAAGCAGTACTTC.

This clonotype has a handful of counts. This may stem from a read error, because a much larger clone lies one nucleotide away. This chain connects TRBV11-2 to TRBJ2-5; D gene ambiguous. Germline-derived CDR1 and CDR2 are SGHAT and FQNNGV. CDR3 size: 15 residues. Trimming stripped 1 base from V and 8 bases from J, with 17 bases between. CDR3 nucleotides: TGTGCCAGCAGCTTAGTCTCTGGAGATCTGAGAACCCAGTACTTC. This sequence encodes CASSLVSGDLRTQYF.